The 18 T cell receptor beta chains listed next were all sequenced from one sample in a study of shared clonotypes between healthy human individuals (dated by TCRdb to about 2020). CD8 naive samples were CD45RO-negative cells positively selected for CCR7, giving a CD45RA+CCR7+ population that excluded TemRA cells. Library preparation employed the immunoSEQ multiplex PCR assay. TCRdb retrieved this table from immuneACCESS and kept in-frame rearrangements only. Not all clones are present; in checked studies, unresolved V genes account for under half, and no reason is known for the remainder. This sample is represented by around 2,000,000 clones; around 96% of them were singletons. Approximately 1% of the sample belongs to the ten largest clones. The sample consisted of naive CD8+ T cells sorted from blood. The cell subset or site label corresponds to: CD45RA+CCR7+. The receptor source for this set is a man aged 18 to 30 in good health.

The CDR3 DNA is TGTGCCAGCAGCTTGGGAGGGACATATTACGAGCAGTACTTC. Translated: CASSLGGTYYEQYF. The chain couples TRBV5-4 to TRBJ2-7; tentative D call: TRBD1 (6 bases). Trimming removed 0 bases from V and 4 bases from J, with 11 bases in between. Germline CDR1 reads SGHNT; CDR2 reads YYREEE (reference sequence). The CDR3 length is 14 residues.

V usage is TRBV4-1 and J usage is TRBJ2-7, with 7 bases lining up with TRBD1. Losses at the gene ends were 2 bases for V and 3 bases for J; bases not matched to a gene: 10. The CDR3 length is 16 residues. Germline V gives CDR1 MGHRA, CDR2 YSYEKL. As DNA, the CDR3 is TGCGCCAGCAGCCAAACCGTAACAGGGGTACACTACGAGCAGTACTTC. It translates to CASSQTVTGVHYEQYF.

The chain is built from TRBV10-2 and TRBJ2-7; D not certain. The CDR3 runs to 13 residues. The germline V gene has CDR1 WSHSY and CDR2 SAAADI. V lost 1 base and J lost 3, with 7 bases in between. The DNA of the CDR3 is TGCGCCAGCAGTGAGTGGGTAGTCTACGAGCAGTACTTC. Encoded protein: CASSEWVVYEQYF.

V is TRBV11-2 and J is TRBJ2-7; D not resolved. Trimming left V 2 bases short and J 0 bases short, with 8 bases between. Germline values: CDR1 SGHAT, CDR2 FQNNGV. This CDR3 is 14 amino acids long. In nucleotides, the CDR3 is TGTGCCAGCAGCTTACCATGGGCCTCCTACGAGCAGTACTTC. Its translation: CASSLPWASYEQYF.

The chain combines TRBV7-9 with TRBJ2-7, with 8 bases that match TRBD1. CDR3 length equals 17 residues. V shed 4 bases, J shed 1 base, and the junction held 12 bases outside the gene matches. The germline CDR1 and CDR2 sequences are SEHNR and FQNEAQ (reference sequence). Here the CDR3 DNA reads TGTGCCAGCAGCTCGGTCCCCGGGACAGGCCCTTCCTACGAGCAGTACTTC. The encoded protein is CASSSVPGTGPSYEQYF.

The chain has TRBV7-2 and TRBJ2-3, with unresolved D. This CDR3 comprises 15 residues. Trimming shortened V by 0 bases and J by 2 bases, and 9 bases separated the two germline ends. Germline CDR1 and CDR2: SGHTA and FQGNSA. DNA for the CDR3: TGTGCCAGCAGCTTAGCGCTGTACTCCACAGATACGCAGTATTTT. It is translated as CASSLALYSTDTQYF.

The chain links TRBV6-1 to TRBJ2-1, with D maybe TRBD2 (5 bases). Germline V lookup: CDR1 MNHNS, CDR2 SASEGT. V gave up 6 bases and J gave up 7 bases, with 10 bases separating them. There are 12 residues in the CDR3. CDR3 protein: CASSGLSNEQFF. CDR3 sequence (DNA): TGTGCCAGCAGCGGACTTTCGAATGAGCAGTTCTTC.

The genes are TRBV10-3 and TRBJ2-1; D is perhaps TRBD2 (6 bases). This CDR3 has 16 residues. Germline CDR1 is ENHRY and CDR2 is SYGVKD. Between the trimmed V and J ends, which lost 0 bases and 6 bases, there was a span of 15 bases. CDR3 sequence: CAISESIVDGGNEQFF. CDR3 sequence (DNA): TGTGCCATCAGTGAGTCGATAGTAGACGGGGGCAATGAGCAGTTCTTC.

The CDR3: CSVEVERNRGINEKLFF. In DNA, the CDR3 is TGCAGCGTTGAAGTGGAGAGGAATCGGGGGATTAATGAAAAACTGTTTTTT. V usage is TRBV29-1 and J usage is TRBJ1-4; the D gene is possibly TRBD1 (5 bases). V gave up 1 base and J gave up 4 bases, with 19 bases separating them. The germline gives CDR1 SQVTM, CDR2 ANQGSEA. This CDR3 has 17 amino acids.

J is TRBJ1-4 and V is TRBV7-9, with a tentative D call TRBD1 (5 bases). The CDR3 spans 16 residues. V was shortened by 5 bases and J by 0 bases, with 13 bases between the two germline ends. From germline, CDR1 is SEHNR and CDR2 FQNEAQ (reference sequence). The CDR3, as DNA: TGTGCCAGCAGCCTCACCTGGGGCGCAACTAATGAAAAACTGTTTTTT. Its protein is CASSLTWGATNEKLFF.

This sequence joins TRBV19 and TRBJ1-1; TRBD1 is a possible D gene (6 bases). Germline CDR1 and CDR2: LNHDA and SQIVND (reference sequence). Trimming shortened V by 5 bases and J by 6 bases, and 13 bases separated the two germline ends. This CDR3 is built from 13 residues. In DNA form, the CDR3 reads TGTGCCAGTAGTGAGGCAGGGGTATCTGAAGCTTTCTTT. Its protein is CASSEAGVSEAFF.

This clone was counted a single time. The chain's CDR3 is CASSLVGSGLGTEAFF. The CDR3 DNA reads TGTGCCAGCAGCTTAGTAGGGTCAGGCCTGGGGACTGAAGCTTTCTTT. J is TRBJ1-1 and V is TRBV7-9; D gene uncertain. The length of the CDR3 is 16 residues. The V end was cut by 1 base, the J end by 5 bases, with 17 bases between. Germline V gives CDR1 SEHNR, CDR2 FQNEAQ (reference sequence). Filled out from reference TRBV7-9 and TRBJ1-1, the complete variable domain reads DTGVSQNPRHKITKRGQNVTFRCDPISEHNRLYWYRQTLGQGPEFLTYFQNEAQLEKSRLLSDRFSAERPKGSFSTLEIQRTEQGDSAMYLCASSLVGSGLGTEAFFGQGTRLTVV.

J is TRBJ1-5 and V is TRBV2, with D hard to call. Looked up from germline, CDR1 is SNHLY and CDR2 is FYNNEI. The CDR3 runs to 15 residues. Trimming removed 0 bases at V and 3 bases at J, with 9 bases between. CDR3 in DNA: TGTGCCAGCAGTGAAGCGCTTGGATACAATCAGCCCCAGCATTTT. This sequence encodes CASSEALGYNQPQHF.

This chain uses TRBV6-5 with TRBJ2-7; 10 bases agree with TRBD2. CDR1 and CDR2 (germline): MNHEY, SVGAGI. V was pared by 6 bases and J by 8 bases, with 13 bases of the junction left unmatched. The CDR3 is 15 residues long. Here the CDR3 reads CASSLNGLAVAQQYF. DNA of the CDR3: TGTGCCAGCAGCCTAAACGGACTAGCGGTAGCCCAGCAGTACTTC.

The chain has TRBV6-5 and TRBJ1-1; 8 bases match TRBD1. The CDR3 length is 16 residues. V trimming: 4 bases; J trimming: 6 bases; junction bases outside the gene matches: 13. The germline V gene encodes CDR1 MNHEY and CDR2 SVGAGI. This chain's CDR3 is CASSSGQGEGWAEAFF. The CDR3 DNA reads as TGTGCCAGCAGTTCCGGACAGGGCGAGGGATGGGCTGAAGCTTTCTTT.

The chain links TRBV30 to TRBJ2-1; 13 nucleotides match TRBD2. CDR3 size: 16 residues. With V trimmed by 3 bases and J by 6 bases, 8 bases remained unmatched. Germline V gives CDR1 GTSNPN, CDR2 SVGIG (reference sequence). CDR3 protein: CAWRPPGLAGPNEQFF. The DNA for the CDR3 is TGTGCCTGGAGACCCCCGGGACTAGCGGGACCCAATGAGCAGTTCTTC.

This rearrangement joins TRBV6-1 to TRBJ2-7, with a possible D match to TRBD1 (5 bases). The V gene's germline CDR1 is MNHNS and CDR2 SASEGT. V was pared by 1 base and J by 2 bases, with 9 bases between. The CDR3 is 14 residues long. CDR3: CASSEGQQTYEQYF. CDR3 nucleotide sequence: TGTGCCAGCAGTGAAGGACAGCAGACCTACGAGCAGTACTTC.

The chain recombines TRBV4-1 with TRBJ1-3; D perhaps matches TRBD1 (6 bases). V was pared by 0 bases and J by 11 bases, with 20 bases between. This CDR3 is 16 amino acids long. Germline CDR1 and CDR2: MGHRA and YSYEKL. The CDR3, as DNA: TGCGCCAGCAGCCAAGATGGTGAGGGGACATTTAACGCCATATATTTT. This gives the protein CASSQDGEGTFNAIYF.